This T cell receptor beta chain was captured in a study of T cell responses to AZD1222 COVID-19 vaccine. General study findings and limits: Spike-specific TCR breadth and depth both grew after two AZD1222 doses. Only five to seven individuals given AZD1222 were seropositive at baseline. The peak T cell response came first, and repertoires were sampled only after it.

Sequenced by immunoSEQ multiplex PCR; TCRdb stores in-frame clones only, minus some. Of around 140,000 clones in the sample, more than 85% were seen once. Points on this clone: Its antigen is undetermined.

The receptor was derived from an adult in good health. This specimen consisted of peripheral blood, obtained on day 0 of MenACWY control vaccination.

In DNA form, the CDR3 reads TGTGCCAGCAGTTTGGGGACAGCTACTGAAGCTTTCTTT. Amino acids: CASSLGTATEAFF. The J gene is TRBJ1-1, the V gene TRBV6-2 or TRBV6-3, with TRBD1 identical over 7 bases. The CDR3 loop spans 13 amino acids. The germline CDR1 and CDR2 sequences are MNHEY and SVGEGT. J gave up 5 bases and V 4 bases, and 4 bases lay outside the gene matches.